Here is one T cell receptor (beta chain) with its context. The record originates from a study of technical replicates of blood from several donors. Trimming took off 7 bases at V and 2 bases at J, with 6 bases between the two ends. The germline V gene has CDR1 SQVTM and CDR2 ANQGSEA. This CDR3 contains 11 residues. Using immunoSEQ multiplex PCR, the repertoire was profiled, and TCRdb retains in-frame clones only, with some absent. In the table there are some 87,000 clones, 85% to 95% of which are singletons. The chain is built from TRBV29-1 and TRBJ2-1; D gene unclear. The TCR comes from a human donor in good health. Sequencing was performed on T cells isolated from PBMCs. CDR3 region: CSGAPYNEQFF. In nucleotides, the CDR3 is TGCAGCGGCGCTCCCTACAATGAGCAGTTCTTC.